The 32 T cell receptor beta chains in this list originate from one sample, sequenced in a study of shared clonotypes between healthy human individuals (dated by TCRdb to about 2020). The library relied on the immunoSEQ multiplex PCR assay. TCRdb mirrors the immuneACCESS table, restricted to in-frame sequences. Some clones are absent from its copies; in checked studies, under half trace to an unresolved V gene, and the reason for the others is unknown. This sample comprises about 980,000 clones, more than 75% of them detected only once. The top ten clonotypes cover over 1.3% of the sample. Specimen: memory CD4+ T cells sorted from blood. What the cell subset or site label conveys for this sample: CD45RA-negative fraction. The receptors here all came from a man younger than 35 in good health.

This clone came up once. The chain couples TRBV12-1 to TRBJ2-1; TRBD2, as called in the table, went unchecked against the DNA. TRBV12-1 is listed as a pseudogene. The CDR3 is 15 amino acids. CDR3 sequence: CASSFKREGYNEQFF. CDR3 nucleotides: TGTGCCAGCAGCTTCAAGCGGGAGGGCTACAATGAGCAGTTCTTC.

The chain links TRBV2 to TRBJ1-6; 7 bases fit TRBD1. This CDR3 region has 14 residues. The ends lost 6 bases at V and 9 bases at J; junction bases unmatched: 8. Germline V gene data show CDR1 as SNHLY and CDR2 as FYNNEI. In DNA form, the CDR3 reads TGTGCCAGCAGACTTACAGGGGTTGGTTCACCCCTCCACTTT. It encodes CASRLTGVGSPLHF.

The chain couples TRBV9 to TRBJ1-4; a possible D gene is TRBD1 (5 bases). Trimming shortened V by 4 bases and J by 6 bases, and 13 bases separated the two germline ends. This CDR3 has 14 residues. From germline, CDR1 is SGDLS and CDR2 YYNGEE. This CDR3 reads CASSPPGRDEKLFF. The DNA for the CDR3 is TGTGCCAGCAGCCCACCGGGACGGGATGAAAAACTGTTTTTT.

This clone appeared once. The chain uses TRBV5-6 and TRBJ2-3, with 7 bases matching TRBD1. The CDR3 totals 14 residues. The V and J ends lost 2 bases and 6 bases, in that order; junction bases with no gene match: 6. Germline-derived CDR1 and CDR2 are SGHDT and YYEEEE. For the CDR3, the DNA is TGTGCCAGCAGCTTAGACAGGGTTGCGGATACGCAGTATTTT. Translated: CASSLDRVADTQYF.

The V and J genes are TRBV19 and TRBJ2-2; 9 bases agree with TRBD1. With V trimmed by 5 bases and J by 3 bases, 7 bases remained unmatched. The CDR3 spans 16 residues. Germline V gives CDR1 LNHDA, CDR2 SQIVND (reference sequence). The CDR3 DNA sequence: TGTGCCAGTAGTGCACAGGGGGCTTTCGACACCGGGGAGCTGTTTTTT. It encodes CASSAQGAFDTGELFF.

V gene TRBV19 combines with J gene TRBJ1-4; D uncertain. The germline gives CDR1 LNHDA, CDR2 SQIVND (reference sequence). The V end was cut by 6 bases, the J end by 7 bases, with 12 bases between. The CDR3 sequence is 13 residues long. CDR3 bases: TGTGCCAGTAGGACCCTAGAGGGTGAAAAACTGTTTTTT. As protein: CASRTLEGEKLFF.

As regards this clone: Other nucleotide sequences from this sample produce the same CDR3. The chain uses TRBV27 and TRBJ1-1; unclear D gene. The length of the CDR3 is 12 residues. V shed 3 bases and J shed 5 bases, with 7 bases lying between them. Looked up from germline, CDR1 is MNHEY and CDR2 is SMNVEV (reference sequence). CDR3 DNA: TGTGCCAGCAGTTTTTTGGGGACTGAAGCTTTCTTT. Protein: CASSFLGTEAFF.

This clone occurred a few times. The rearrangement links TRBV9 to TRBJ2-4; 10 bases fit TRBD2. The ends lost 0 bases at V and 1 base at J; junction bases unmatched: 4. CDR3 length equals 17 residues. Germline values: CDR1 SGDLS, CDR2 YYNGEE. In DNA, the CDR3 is TGTGCCAGCAGCGTAGGGCTAGCGGGAGCGGCCAAAAACATTCAGTACTTC. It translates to CASSVGLAGAAKNIQYF.

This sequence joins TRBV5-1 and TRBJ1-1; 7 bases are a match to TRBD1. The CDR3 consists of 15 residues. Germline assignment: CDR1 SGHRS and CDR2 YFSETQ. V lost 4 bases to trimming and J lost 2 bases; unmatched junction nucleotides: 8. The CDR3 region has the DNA TGCGCCAGCAGCAAACTACAGGGGACAAACACTGAAGCTTTCTTT. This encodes CASSKLQGTNTEAFF.

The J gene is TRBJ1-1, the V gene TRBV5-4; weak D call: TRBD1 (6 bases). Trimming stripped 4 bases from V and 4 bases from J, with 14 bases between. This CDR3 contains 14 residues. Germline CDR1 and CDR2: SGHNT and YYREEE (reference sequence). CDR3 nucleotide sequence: TGTGCCAGCAGCCCTACAGGGTTTATCACTGAAGCTTTCTTT. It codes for CASSPTGFITEAFF.

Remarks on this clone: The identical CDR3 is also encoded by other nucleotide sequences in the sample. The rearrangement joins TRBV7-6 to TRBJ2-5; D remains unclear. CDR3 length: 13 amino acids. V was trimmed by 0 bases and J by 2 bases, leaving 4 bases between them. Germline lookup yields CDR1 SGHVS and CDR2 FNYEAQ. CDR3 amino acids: CASSLALQETQYF. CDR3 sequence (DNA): TGTGCCAGCAGCTTAGCGTTGCAAGAGACCCAGTACTTC.

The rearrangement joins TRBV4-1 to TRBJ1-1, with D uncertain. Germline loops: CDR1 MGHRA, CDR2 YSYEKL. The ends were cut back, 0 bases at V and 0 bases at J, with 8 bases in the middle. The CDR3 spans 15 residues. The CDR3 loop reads CASSQDLGMNTEAFF. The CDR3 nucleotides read TGCGCCAGCAGCCAAGATTTGGGCATGAACACTGAAGCTTTCTTT.

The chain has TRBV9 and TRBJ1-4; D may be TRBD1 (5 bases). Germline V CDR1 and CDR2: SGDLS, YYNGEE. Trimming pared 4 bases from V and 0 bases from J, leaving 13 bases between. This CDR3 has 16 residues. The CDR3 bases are TGTGCCAGCAGCCCACACCAGGGTGCAACTAATGAAAAACTGTTTTTT. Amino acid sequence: CASSPHQGATNEKLFF.

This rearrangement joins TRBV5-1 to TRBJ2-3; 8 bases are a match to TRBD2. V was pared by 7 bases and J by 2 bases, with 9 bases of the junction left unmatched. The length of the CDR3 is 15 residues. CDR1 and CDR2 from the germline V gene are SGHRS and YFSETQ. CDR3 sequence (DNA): TGCGCCAGCTCCGAGCTAGCGGGTCTCACAGATACGCAGTATTTT. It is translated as CASSELAGLTDTQYF.

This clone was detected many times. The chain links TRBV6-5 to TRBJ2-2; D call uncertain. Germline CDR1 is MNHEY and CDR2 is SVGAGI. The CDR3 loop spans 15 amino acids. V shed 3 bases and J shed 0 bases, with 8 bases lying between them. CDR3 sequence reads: CASSYRSPNTGELFF. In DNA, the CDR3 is TGTGCCAGCAGTTATCGGTCCCCGAACACCGGGGAGCTGTTTTTT.

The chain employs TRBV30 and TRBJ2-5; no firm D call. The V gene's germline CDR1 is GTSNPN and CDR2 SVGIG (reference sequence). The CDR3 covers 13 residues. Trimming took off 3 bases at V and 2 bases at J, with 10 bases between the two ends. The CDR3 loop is CAWSHGEQETQYF. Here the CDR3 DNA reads TGTGCCTGGAGCCACGGAGAGCAAGAGACCCAGTACTTC.

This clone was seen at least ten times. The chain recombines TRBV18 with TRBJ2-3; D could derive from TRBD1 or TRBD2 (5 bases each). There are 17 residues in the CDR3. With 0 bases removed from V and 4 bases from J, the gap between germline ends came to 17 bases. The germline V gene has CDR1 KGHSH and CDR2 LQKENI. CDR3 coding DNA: TGTGCCAGCTCACCACCACAGAGGGGCGTCAGCGCAGATACGCAGTATTTT. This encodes CASSPPQRGVSADTQYF.

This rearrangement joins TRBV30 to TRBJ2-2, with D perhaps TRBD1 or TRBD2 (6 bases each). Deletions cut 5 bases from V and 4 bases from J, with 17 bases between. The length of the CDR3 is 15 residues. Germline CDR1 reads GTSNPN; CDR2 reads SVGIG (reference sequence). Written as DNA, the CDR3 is TGTGCCTGGGGATCCGGAGGGGGTCCCACCGGGGAGCTGTTTTTT. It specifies CAWGSGGGPTGELFF.

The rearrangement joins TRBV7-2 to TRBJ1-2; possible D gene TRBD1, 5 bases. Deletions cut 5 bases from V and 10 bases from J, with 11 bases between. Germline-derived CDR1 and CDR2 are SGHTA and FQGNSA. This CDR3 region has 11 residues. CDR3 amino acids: CASSLDTYYTF. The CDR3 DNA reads TGTGCCAGCAGCCTGGACACGTACTACACCTTC.

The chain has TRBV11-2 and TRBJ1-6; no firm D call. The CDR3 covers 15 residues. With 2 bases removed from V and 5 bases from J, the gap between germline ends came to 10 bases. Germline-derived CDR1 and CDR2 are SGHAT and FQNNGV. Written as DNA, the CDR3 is TGTGCCAGCAGCTTACCCTTTACCGATAATTCACCCCTCCACTTT. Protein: CASSLPFTDNSPLHF.

The CDR3 DNA reads as TGTGCCAGTACCCTCTGGGGGCAGGGCGATCAGCCCCAGCATTTT. Its translation: CASTLWGQGDQPQHF. The chain combines TRBV19 with TRBJ1-5; a weak D match, TRBD1 (6 bases). The V end was cut by 7 bases, the J end by 5 bases, with 18 bases between. This CDR3 spans 15 amino acids. The germline gives CDR1 LNHDA, CDR2 SQIVND (reference sequence).

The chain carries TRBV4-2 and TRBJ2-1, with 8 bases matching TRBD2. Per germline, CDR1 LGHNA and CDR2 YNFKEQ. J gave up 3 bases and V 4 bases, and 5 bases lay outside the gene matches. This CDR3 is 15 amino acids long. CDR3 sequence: CASSLSAGVYNEQFF. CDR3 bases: TGTGCCAGCAGCCTTTCAGCGGGGGTCTACAATGAGCAGTTCTTC.

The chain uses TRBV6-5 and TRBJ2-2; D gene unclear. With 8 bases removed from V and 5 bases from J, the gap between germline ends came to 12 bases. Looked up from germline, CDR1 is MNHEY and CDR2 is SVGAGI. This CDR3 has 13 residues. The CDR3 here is CASCIGTTGELFF. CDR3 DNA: TGTGCCAGCTGTATAGGAACGACCGGGGAGCTGTTTTTT.

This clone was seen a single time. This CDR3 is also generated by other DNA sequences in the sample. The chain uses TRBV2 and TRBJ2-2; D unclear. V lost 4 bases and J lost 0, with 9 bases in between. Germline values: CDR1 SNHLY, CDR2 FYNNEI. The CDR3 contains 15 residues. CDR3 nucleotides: TGTGCCAGCAGTGTTGATGGGGCGAACACCGGGGAGCTGTTTTTT. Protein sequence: CASSVDGANTGELFF.

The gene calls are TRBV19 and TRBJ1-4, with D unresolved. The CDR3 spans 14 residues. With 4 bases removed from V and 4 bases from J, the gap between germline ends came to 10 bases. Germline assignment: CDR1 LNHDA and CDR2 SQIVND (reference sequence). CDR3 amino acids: CASSRGGINEKLFF. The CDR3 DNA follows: TGTGCCAGTAGTAGGGGAGGAATTAATGAAAAACTGTTTTTT.

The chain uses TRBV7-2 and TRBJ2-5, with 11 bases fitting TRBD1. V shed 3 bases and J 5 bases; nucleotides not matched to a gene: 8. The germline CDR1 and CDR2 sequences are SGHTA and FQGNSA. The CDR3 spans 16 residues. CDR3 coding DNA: TGTGCCAGCAGCTTTATGGACAGGGGGCGCGGTGAGACCCAGTACTTC. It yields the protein CASSFMDRGRGETQYF. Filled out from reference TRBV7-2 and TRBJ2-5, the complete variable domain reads GAGVSQSPSNKVTEKGKDVELRCDPISGHTALYWYRQSLGQGLEFLIYFQGNSAPDKSGLPSDRFSAERTGGSVSTLTIQRTQQEDSAVYLCASSFMDRGRGETQYFGPGTRLLVL.

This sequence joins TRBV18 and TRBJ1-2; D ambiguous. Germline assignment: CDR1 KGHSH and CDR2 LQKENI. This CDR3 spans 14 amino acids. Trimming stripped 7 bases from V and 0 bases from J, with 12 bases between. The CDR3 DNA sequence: TGTGCCAGCTTAGCCACTCTGGCTAACTATGGCTACACCTTC. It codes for CASLATLANYGYTF. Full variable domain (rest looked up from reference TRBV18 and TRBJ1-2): NAGVMQNPRHLVRRRGQEARLRCSPMKGHSHVYWYRQLPEEGLKFMVYLQKENIIDESGMPKERFSAEFPKEGPSILRIQQVVRGDSAAYFCASLATLANYGYTFGSGTRLTVV.

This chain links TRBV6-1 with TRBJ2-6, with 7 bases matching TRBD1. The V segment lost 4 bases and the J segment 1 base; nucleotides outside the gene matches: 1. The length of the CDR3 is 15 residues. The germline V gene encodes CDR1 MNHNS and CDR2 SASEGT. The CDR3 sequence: CASSAGQSGANVLTF. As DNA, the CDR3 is TGTGCCAGCAGTGCGGGACAGTCTGGGGCCAACGTCCTGACTTTC.

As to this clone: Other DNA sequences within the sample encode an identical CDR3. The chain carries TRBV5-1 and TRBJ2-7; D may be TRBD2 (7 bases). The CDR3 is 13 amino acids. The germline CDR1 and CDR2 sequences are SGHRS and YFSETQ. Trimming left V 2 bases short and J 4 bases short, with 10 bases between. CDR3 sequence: CASSLQGGYEQYF. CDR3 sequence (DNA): TGCGCCAGCAGCTTACAGGGAGGGTACGAGCAGTACTTC.

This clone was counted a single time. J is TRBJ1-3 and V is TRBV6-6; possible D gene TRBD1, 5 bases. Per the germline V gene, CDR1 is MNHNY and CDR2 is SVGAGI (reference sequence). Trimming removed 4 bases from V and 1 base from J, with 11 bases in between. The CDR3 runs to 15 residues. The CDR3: CASSSPGGSGNTIYF. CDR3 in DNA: TGTGCCAGCAGTTCTCCGGGGGGATCTGGAAACACCATATATTTT.

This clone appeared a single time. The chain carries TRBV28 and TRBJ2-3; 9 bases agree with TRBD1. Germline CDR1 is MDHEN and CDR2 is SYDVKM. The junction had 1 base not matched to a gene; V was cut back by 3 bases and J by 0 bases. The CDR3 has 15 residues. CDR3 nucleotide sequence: TGTGCCAGCAGTTTCGGGACAGGGAGCACAGATACGCAGTATTTT. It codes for CASSFGTGSTDTQYF.

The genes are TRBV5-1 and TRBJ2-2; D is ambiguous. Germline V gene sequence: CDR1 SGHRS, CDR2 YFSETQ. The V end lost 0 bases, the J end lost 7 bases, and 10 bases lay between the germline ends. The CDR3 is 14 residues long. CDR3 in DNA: TGCGCCAGCAGCTTGGGCCTAAAGGACGGGGAGCTGTTTTTT. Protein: CASSLGLKDGELFF.